This T cell receptor beta chain was recovered during a study of shared clonotypes between healthy human individuals. Study-level points and caveats: Naive subsets tended to show greater estimated richness than memory subsets.

V lost 5 bases and J lost 4, with 13 bases in between. The CDR3 runs to 14 residues. The germline V gene has CDR1 MNHEY and CDR2 SVGAGI. Generated by immunoSEQ multiplex PCR, the TCRdb table keeps only in-frame clones and is missing some. The data contain 950,000 to 1,100,000 clones, 65% to 80% of them singletons. Comment on this clone: Its antigen is as yet unknown.

The sequence was collected from a man between 18 and 35 years old in good health. The V gene is TRBV6-5, the J gene TRBJ2-3; D may be TRBD2 (5 bases). The sequencing sample was made of memory CD4+ T cells sorted from blood. Subset defined: CD45RA-negative fraction. This chain's CDR3 is CASSPRGWADTQYF. CDR3 sequence (DNA): TGTGCCAGCAGTCCCCGGGGTTGGGCAGATACGCAGTATTTT.